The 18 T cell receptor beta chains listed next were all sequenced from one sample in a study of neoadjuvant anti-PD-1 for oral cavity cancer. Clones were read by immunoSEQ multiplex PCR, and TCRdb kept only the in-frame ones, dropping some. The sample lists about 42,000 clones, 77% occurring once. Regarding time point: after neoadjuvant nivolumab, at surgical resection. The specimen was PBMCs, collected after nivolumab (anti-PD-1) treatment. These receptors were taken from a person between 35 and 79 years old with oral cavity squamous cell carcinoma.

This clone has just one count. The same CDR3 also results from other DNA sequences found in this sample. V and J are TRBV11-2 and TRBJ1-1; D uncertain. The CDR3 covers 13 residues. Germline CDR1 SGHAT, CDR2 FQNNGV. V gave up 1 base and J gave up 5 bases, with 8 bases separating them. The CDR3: CASSLGAGTEAFF. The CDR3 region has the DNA TGTGCCAGCAGCTTAGGGGCGGGAACTGAAGCTTTCTTT.

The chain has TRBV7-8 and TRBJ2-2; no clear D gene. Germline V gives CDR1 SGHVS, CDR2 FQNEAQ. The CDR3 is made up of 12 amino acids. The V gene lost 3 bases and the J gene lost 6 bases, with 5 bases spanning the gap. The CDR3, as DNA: TGTGCCAGCAGCTTCATCGCCGGGGAGCTGTTTTTT. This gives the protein CASSFIAGELFF.

CDR3 DNA sequence: TGTGCCAGCAGCATCGGTCTAAGCCCCCTCCACTTT. Translation: CASSIGLSPLHF. The chain links TRBV21-1 to TRBJ1-6. TRBV21-1 represents a pseudogene. This CDR3 is 12 amino acids long.

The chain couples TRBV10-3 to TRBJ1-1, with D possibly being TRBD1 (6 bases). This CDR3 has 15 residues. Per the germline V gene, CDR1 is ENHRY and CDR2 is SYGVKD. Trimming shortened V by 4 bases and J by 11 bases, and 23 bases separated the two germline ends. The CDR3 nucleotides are TGTGCCATCAGTGTATCCGGAACAGGGCCCGAGAGGGCTTTCTTT. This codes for CAISVSGTGPERAFF.

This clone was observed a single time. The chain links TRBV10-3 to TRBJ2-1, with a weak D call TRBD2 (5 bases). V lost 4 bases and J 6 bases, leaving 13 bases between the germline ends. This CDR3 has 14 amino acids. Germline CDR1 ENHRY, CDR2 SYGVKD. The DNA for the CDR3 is TGTGCCATCAGTGGAGGAGGAGGACCCAATGAGCAGTTCTTC. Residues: CAISGGGGPNEQFF.

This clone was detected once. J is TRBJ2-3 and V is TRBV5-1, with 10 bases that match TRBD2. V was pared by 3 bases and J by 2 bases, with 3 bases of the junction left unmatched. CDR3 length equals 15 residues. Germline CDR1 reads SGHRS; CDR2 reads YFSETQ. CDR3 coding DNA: TGCGCCAGCAGCTCTAGCGGGAGTCTCACAGATACGCAGTATTTT. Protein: CASSSSGSLTDTQYF. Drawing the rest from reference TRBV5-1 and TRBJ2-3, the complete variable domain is KAGVTQTPRYLIKTRGQQVTLSCSPISGHRSVSWYQQTPGQGLQFLFEYFSETQRNKGNFPGRFSGRQFSNSRSEMNVSTLELGDSALYLCASSSSGSLTDTQYFGPGTRLTVL.

CDR3 in DNA: TGTGCCACCGCGGTAGGGAGGAACACTGAAGCTTTCTTT. Translating gives CATAVGRNTEAFF. This sequence joins TRBV2 and TRBJ1-1, with no clear D. This CDR3 is 13 amino acids long. Germline loops: CDR1 SNHLY, CDR2 FYNNEI. Trimming removed 10 bases at V and 1 base at J, with 13 bases between.

The CDR3 is CASSQGINYGYTF. CDR3 nucleotide sequence: TGTGCCAGCAGCCAAGGGATCAACTATGGCTACACCTTC. The J gene is TRBJ1-2, the V gene TRBV14; D is uncertain. Trimming took off 1 base at V and 2 bases at J, with 5 bases between the two ends. The CDR3 consists of 13 residues. Germline V CDR1 and CDR2: SGHDN, FVKESK.

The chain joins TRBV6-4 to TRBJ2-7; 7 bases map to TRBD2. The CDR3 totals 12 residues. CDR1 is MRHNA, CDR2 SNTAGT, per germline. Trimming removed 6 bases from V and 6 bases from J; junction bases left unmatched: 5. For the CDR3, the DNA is TGTGCCAGCAGGGGGGGGACTTGCGAGCAGTACTTC. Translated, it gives CASRGGTCEQYF.

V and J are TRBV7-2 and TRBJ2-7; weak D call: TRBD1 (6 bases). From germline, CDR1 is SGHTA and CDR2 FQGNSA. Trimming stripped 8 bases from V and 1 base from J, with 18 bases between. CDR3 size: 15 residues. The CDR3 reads CASPGSRGRSYEQYF. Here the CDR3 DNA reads TGTGCCAGCCCCGGTAGCAGGGGTCGATCCTACGAGCAGTACTTC.

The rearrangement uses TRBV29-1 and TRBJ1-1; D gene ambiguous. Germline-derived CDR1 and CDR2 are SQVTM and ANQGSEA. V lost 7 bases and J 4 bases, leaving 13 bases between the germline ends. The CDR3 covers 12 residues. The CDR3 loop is CSALVRGTEAFF. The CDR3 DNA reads TGCAGCGCATTAGTGCGAGGCACTGAAGCTTTCTTT.

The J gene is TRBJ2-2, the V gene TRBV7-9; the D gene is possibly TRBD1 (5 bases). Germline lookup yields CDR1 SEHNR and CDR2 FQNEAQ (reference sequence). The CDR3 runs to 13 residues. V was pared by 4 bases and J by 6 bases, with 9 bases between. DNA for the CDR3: TGTGCCAGCAGCTCCAGGGTGTCCGGGGAGCTGTTTTTT. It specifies CASSSRVSGELFF.

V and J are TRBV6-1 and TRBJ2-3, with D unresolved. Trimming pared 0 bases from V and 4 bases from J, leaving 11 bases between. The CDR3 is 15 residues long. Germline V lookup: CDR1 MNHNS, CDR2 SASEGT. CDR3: CASSEANFFSDTQYF. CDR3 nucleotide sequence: TGTGCCAGCAGTGAAGCTAACTTCTTCTCAGATACGCAGTATTTT.

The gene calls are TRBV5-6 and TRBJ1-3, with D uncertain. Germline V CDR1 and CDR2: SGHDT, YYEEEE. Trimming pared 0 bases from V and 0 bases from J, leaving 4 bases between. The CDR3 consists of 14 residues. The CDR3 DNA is TGTGCCAGCAGCTTGGCGGGCTCTGGAAACACCATATATTTT. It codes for CASSLAGSGNTIYF.

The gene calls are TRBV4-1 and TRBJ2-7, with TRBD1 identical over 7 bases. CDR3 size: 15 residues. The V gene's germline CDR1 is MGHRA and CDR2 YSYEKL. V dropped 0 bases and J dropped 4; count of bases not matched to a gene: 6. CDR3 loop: CASSQEAGGTYEQYF. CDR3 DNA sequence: TGCGCCAGCAGCCAAGAGGCAGGGGGAACATACGAGCAGTACTTC.

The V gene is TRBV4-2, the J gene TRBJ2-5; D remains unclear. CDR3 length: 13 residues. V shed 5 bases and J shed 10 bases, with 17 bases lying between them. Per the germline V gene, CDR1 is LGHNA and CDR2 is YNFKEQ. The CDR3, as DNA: TGTGCCAGCAGCTTCCGACCGTCAGTGGACCAGTACTTC. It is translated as CASSFRPSVDQYF.

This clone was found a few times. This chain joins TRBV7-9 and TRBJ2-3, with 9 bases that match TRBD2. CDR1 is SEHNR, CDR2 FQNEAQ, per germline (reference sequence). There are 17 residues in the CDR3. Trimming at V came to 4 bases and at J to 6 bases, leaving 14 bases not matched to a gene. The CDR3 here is CASSSYLGGRETDTQYF. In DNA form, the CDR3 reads TGTGCCAGCAGCTCCTACCTAGGCGGGAGGGAGACTGATACGCAGTATTTT.

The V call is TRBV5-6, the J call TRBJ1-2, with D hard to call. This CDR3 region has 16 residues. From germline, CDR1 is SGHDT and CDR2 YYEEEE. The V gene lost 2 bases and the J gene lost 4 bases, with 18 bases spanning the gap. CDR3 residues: CASSFILLGGRYGYTF. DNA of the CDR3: TGTGCCAGCAGCTTTATCCTGCTGGGCGGCCGCTATGGCTACACCTTC.